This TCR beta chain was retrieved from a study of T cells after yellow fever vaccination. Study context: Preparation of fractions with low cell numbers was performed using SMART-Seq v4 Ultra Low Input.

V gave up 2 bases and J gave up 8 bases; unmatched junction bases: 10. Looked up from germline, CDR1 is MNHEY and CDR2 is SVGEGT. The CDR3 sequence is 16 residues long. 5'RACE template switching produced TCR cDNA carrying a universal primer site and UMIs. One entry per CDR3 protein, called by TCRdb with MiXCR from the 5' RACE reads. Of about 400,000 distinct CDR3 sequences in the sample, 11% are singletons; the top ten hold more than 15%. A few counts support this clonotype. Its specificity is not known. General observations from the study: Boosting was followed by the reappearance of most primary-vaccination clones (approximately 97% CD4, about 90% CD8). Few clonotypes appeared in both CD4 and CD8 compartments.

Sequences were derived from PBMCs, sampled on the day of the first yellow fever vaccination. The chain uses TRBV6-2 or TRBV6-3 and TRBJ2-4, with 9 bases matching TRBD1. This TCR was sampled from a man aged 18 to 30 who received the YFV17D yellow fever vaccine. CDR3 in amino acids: CASSYLPGTGTDIQYF. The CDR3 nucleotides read TGTGCCAGCAGTTACCTTCCCGGGACAGGGACTGACATTCAGTACTTC.